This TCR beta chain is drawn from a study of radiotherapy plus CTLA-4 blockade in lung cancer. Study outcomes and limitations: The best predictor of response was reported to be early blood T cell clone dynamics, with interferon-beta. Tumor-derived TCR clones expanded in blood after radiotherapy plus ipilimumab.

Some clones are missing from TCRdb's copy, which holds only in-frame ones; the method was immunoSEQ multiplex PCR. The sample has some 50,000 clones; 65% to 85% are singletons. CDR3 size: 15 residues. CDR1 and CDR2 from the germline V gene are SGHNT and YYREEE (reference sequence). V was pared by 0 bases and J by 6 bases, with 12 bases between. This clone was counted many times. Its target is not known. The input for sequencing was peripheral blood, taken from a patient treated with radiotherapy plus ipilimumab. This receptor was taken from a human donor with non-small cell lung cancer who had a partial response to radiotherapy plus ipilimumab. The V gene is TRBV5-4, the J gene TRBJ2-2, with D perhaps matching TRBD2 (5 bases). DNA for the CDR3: TGTGCCAGCAGCTTGGCGGGGTTACAACCCGGGGAGCTGTTTTTT. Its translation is CASSLAGLQPGELFF. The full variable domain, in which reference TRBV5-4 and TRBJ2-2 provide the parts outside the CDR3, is ETGVTQSPTHLIKTRGQQVTLRCSSQSGHNTVSWYQQALGQGPQFIFQYYREEENGRGNFPPRFSGLQFPNYSSELNVNALELDDSALYLCASSLAGLQPGELFFGEGSRLTVL.